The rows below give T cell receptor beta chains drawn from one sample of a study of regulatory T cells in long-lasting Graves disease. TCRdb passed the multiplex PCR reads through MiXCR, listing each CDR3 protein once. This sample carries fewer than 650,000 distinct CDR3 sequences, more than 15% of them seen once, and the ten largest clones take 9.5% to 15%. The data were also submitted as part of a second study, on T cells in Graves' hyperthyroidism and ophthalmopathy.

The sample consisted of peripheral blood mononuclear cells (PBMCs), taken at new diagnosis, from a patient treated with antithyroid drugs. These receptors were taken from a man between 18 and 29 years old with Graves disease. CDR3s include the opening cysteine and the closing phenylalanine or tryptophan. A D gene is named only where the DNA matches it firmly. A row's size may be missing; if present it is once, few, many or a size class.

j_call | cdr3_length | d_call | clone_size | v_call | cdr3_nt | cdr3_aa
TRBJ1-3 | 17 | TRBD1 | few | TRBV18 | TGTGCCAGCTCACCAAGGGGACAGGGGGTCTCTGGAAACACCATATATTTT | CASSPRGQGVSGNTIYF
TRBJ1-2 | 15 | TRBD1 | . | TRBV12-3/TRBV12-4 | TGTGCCAGCAGTCGGGCGACAGGGAGCAACTATGGCTACACCTTC | CASSRATGSNYGYTF
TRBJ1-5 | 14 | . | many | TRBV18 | TGTGCCAGCTCACCACAACAGGGTGAGAAGCCCCAGCATTTT | CASSPQQGEKPQHF
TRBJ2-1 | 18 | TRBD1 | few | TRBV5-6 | TGTGCCAGCAGCTTGGTTCGTCAGCGAGGGGGCCCCCACAATGAGCAGTTCTTC | CASSLVRQRGGPHNEQFF
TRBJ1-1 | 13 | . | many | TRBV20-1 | TGCAGTGCTACCACACCCCTGAACACTGAAGCTTTCTTT | CSATTPLNTEAFF
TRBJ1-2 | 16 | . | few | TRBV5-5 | TGTGCCAGCAGCACCAGCGACAGCTCCTTCGTCTATGGCTACACCTTC | CASSTSDSSFVYGYTF
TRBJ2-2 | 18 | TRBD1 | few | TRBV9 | TGTGCCAGCAGCGTAGAAACAGCGCACAGGGGGCGGGTCGGGGAGCTGTTTTTT | CASSVETAHRGRVGELFF
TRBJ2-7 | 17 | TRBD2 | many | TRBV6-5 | TGTGCCAGCAGTTACTCGAGGGCTAGCGGGAGGGCTGCCGAGCAGTACTTC | CASSYSRASGRAAEQYF
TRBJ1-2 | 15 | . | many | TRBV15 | TGTGCCACCAGCAGGTCACAGATGGGTTCCTATGGCTACACCTTC | CATSRSQMGSYGYTF
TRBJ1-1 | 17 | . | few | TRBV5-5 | TGTGCCAGCAGCTCGACACGGGACAAACTTTTGAACACTGAAGCTTTCTTT | CASSSTRDKLLNTEAFF
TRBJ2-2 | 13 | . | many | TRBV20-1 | TGCAGTGCCGGGGGACTCCTGGGCGGGGAGCTGTTTTTT | CSAGGLLGGELFF
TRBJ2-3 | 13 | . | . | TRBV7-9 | TGTGCCAGCAGCTGGACCGACCCGGATACGCAGTATTTT | CASSWTDPDTQYF
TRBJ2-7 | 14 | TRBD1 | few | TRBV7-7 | TGTGCTAGCAGCCCCACCCAGGGGGCAGGGGAGCAGTACTTC | CASSPTQGAGEQYF
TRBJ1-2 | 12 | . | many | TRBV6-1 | TGTGCCAGCAGTCCGACACAGCGCTACTACACCTTC | CASSPTQRYYTF
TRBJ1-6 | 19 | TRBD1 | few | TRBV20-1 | TGCAGTGCTAGAGATGCAGGGGGCCATTCCAGCTCCTATAATTCACCCCTCCACTTT | CSARDAGGHSSSYNSPLHF
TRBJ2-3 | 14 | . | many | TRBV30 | TGTGCCTGCGATAGCGGAACTAGCACAGATACGCAGTATTTT | CACDSGTSTDTQYF
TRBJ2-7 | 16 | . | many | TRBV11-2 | TGTGCCAGCAGCTTAGGTTTTCGGGGTCCCTCCTACGAGCAGTACTTC | CASSLGFRGPSYEQYF
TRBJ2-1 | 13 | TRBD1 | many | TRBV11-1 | TGTGCCAGCAGCTTAGTAGGGACAGGCCCAACGTTCTTC | CASSLVGTGPTFF
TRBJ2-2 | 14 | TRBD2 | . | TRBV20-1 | TGCAGTGCTGTAGCGGGAGGGTCGACCGGGGAGCTGTTTTTT | CSAVAGGSTGELFF
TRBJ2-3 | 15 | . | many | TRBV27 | TGTGCCAGCAGTTGGGGAGCGGGCCGCACAGATACGCAGTATTTT | CASSWGAGRTDTQYF
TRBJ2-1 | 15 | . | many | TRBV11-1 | TGTGCCAGCAGCATTCCCGGGGTTCAACATAATGAGCAGTTCTTC | CASSIPGVQHNEQFF
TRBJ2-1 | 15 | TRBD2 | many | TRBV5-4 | TGTGCCAGCAGCTTACCGGGACTAGCGTCGAATGAGCAGTTCTTC | CASSLPGLASNEQFF
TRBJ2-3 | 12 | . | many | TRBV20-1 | TGCAGTGCCAGCCGAGTAGCAGATACGCAGTATTTT | CSASRVADTQYF
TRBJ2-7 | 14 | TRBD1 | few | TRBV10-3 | TGTGCCATCAGTGGGGGGACAGTGGGCTACGAGCAGTACTTC | CAISGGTVGYEQYF
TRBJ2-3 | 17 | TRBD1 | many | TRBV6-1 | TGTGCCAGCAGTGAAGCAATTGTGAACAGGGGGACAGATACGCAGTATTTT | CASSEAIVNRGTDTQYF
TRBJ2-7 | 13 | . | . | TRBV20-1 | TGCAGTGCTAGAGATCCGGCTAGGGGCGAGCAGTACTTC | CSARDPARGEQYF
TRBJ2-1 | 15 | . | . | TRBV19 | TGTGCCAGTAGATCGACCCGTCTTAATTACAATGAGCAGTTCTTC | CASRSTRLNYNEQFF
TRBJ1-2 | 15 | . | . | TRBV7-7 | TGTGCTAGCAGCCCACGTCAGGCTTCAACCTATGGCTACACCTTC | CASSPRQASTYGYTF
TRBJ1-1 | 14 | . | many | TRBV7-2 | TGTGCCAGCAGAAAACAGGGCGGCAACACTGAAGCTTTCTTT | CASRKQGGNTEAFF
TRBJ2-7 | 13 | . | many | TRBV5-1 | TGTGCCAGCAGCTTGACAGGAAGCTACGAGCAGTACTTC | CASSLTGSYEQYF
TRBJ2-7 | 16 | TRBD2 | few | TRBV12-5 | TGTGCTAGTGGTTTGGCCCCCCTAGCGGGAGTCTACGAGCAGTACTTC | CASGLAPLAGVYEQYF
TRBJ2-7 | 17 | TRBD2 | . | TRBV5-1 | TGCGCCAGCAGCTTGGTTCCGGGAACGGGAGGAGGGAACGAGCAGTACTTC | CASSLVPGTGGGNEQYF
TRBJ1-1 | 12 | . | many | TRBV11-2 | TGTGCCAGCACCCGCTTGGACCCCTCGGCTTTCTTT | CASTRLDPSAFF
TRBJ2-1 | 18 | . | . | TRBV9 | TGTGCCAGCAGCGTAGGAGGAGCCCGTATAAGCTCCTACAATGAGCAGTTCTTC | CASSVGGARISSYNEQFF
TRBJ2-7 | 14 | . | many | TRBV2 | TGTGCCAGCAGTGTTCGGTTAAGAAGGGACGAGCAGTACTTC | CASSVRLRRDEQYF
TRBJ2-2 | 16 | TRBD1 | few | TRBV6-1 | TGTGCCAGCAGGGGGATGGGACAGGGGGCCACCGGGGAGCTGTTTTTT | CASRGMGQGATGELFF
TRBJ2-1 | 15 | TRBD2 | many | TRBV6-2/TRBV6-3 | TGTGCCAGCAGTTACGGGGCTAGCGGGAACAATGAGCAGTTCTTC | CASSYGASGNNEQFF
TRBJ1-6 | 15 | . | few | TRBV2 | TGTGCCAGCAGGGGATCGACAGGTGGTAATTCACCCCTCCACTTT | CASRGSTGGNSPLHF
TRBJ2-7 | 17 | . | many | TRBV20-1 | TGCAGTGCTAGAGATATGAGGGGGGAAATTTATTCCTACGAGCAGTACTTC | CSARDMRGEIYSYEQYF
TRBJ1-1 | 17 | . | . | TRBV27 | TGTGCCAGCAGTTTGGGGGGGGGGCTAGGTCCCAACACTGAAGCTTTCTTT | CASSLGGGLGPNTEAFF
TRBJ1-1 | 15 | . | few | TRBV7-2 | TGTGCCAGCAGCTTAGACGGACGGGGGGGGACTGAAGCTTTCTTT | CASSLDGRGGTEAFF
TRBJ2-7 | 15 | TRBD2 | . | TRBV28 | TGTGCCAGCGGTTCCCCCCGGGGGGGAGTGTACGAGCAGTACTTC | CASGSPRGGVYEQYF
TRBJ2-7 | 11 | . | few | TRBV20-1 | TGCAGTGCTAGTGACTTCTACGAGCAGTACTTC | CSASDFYEQYF
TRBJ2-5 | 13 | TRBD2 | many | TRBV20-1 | TGCAGTGCTACCTCCGGGAGGCAAGAGACCCAGTACTTC | CSATSGRQETQYF
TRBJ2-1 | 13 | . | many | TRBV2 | TGTGCCACCCTCGGCAGGGTACTCGATGAGCAGTTCTTC | CATLGRVLDEQFF
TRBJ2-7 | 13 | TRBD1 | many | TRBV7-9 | TGTGCCAGCAGCATCGGGACAGCCTTAGAGCAGTACTTC | CASSIGTALEQYF
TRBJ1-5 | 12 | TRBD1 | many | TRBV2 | TGTGCCAGTGGCGACAGGGATCAGCCCCAGCATTTT | CASGDRDQPQHF
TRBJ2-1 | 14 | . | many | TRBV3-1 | TGTGCCAGCAGCCACCGGGGCCAGAACAATGAGCAGTTCTTC | CASSHRGQNNEQFF
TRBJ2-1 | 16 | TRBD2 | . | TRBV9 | TGTGCCAGCAGCATCCTAGGGGCGGGAGGGATTAATGAGCAGTTCTTC | CASSILGAGGINEQFF